These T cell receptor beta chains were read from a single sample in a study of cytomegalovirus exposure and HLA in healthy donors. TCRdb's table, derived via immunoSEQ multiplex PCR, lists solely in-frame clones and lacks some. This table holds approximately 150,000 clones, 66% found once. The sample taken for sequencing was PBMCs. All receptors come from a woman aged 55 to 70 in good health and CMV-seronegative. CDR3s include the opening cysteine and the closing phenylalanine or tryptophan.

v_call: TRBV9
cdr3_aa: CASSVDVSRDQPQHF

v_call: TRBV2
cdr3_aa: CASRAGTGGMETQYF

v_call: TRBV19
cdr3_aa: CASSTSGTYEQYF

v_call: TRBV28
cdr3_aa: CASNNRNEQFF

v_call: TRBV7-9
cdr3_aa: CASSLAAGQPQHF

v_call: TRBV7-2
cdr3_aa: CASSLIEGARAEQFF

v_call: TRBV11-2
cdr3_aa: CASSPRLGEQYF

v_call: TRBV11-2
cdr3_aa: CASSLSRGYEKLFF

v_call: TRBV18
cdr3_aa: CASSRQGAGQPQHF

v_call: TRBV5-4
cdr3_aa: CASSFPNVDEQFF

v_call: TRBV9
cdr3_aa: CASSPRQGSTDTQYF

v_call: TRBV7-9
cdr3_aa: CASSLEGTGTDTQYF

v_call: TRBV7-6
cdr3_aa: CASSSSGTGGEQYF

v_call: TRBV6-1
cdr3_aa: CASRGTGRNQPQHF

v_call: TRBV5-4
cdr3_aa: CASSYAGTGPQETQYF

v_call: TRBV11-3
cdr3_aa: CASSWIGRKLFF

v_call: TRBV6-1
cdr3_aa: CASSVPGQVGELFF

v_call: TRBV13
cdr3_aa: CASSDPGLAGGITDTQYF

v_call: TRBV5-1
cdr3_aa: CASSSPGVGYGYTF

v_call: TRBV7-9
cdr3_aa: CASSTNRGPGSGTEAFF

v_call: TRBV18
cdr3_aa: CASSPPKRTGNGYTF

v_call: TRBV12-5
cdr3_aa: CASGLHNQLGGTEAFF

v_call: TRBV28
cdr3_aa: CASSLGGQGGQPQHF

v_call: TRBV7-3
cdr3_aa: CASSLSAYNEQFF

v_call: TRBV27
cdr3_aa: CATRLRATSNQPQHF

v_call: TRBV7-8
cdr3_aa: CASSPQRDFLNYGYTF

v_call: TRBV28
cdr3_aa: CASSPWTSGRAYEQYF

v_call: TRBV6-5
cdr3_aa: CASWGGGRAGELFF

v_call: TRBV7-8
cdr3_aa: CASSLRENGNQPQHF

v_call: TRBV7-2
cdr3_aa: CASSLSGTGGSDTQYF

v_call: TRBV9
cdr3_aa: CASSEGDVSYEQYF

v_call: TRBV29-1
cdr3_aa: CSAAGGQYGYTF

v_call: TRBV7-9
cdr3_aa: CASSVPGQGSGSYTF

v_call: TRBV4-3
cdr3_aa: CASSQAAGMNTEAFF

v_call: TRBV7-2
cdr3_aa: CASRSGAAGTGELFF

v_call: TRBV5-6
cdr3_aa: CASRGDRSETQYF

v_call: TRBV5-1
cdr3_aa: CASSLDSLPSGVYNEQFF

v_call: TRBV13
cdr3_aa: CASSLWLAAYNEQFF

v_call: TRBV7-8
cdr3_aa: CASSLGTGFENYEQYF

v_call: TRBV7-9
cdr3_aa: CASRPFDRNRYSNQPQHF

v_call: TRBV6-1
cdr3_aa: CASSEAEDYEQYF

v_call: TRBV5-1
cdr3_aa: CASSLVSRGGYNEQFF

v_call: TRBV5-4
cdr3_aa: CASSPSGEPSTGTQYF

v_call: TRBV7-2
cdr3_aa: CASSLVGRGGMNTEAFF

v_call: TRBV15
cdr3_aa: CATAAGTSGSYNEQFF